This TCR beta chain was recorded in a study of blood T cells in healthy people across ages. About the study: Template switching captured about one barcoded beta molecule per two T cells.

Overall study findings and caveats: CMV infection status of these donors was not known.

As regards this clonotype: Its specificity is unknown.

Combining a sample-barcoded 5' primer with a J-beta primer mix, a second PCR ran for 7 to 11 cycles. Unique molecular identifiers of 12 random nucleotides labeled each cDNA. TCRdb ran MiXCR on the 5' RACE reads and lists one entry per CDR3 protein. Among around 580,000 distinct CDR3 sequences listed, roughly 48% were seen once. This CDR3 region has 18 residues. CDR1 is SGHTA, CDR2 FQGNSA, per germline. V was cut by 2 bases and J by 0 bases, with 20 bases left in between. What was sequenced was blood. This sequence originates from a man aged 80 or over in good health. This chain connects TRBV7-2 to TRBJ2-7; D tentatively fits TRBD1 or TRBD2 (5 bases each). CDR3 coding DNA: TGTGCCAGCAGCTTAAATGGGGTGGGGACGGTGAGCTCCTACGAGCAGTACTTC. It specifies CASSLNGVGTVSSYEQYF.